One sample yielded the 10 T cell receptor beta chains listed below, sequenced in a study of T cell repertoires in cytomegalovirus infection. MiXCR, run by TCRdb on the reads, gives a single entry per CDR3 protein. The data hold some 920,000 distinct CDR3 sequences, with around 32% observed a single time. These receptors' antigens are unknown. The specimen comprised cultured CD8+ T cells from PBMCs, sampled from culture after CMV antigen stimulation. Source of these receptors: a human donor in good health (CMV status not recorded). Some clones in this sample may be carry-over from other donors' samples.

This clonotype was counted many times. The chain uses TRBV7-6 and TRBJ1-4; D perhaps matches TRBD1 (5 bases). The CDR3 extends over 16 amino acids. Germline lookup yields CDR1 SGHVS and CDR2 FNYEAQ. Trimming took 1 base from V and 6 from J, leaving 15 bases between them. Here the CDR3 DNA reads TGTGCCAGCAGCTTAGTCAAGGGGCGGACGGATGAAAAACTGTTTTTT. Amino acid sequence: CASSLVKGRTDEKLFF.

For the CDR3, the DNA is TGTGCCAGCAGCCCTTCTTACAGTACCTTAAATGAAAAACTGTTTTTT. As protein: CASSPSYSTLNEKLFF. The chain uses TRBV4-2 and TRBJ1-4; D gene uncertain. The V gene's germline CDR1 is LGHNA and CDR2 YNFKEQ. The CDR3 is 16 residues long. Trimming pared 4 bases from V and 5 bases from J, leaving 17 bases between.

The chain combines TRBV19 with TRBJ1-2; no firm D call. This CDR3 contains 12 residues. Germline lookup yields CDR1 LNHDA and CDR2 SQIVND (reference sequence). Trimming left V 6 bases short and J 4 bases short, with 9 bases between. CDR3 amino acids: CASRRSGYGYTF. The CDR3 nucleotides are TGTGCCAGTAGGCGCAGTGGCTATGGCTACACCTTC.

This clonotype was found a few times. The V gene is TRBV5-5, the J gene TRBJ2-7; 8 nucleotides line up with TRBD1. The ends lost 2 bases at V and 2 bases at J; junction bases unmatched: 12. From germline, CDR1 is SGHKS and CDR2 YYEKEE (reference sequence). The CDR3 is 17 amino acids. CDR3 sequence reads: CASSLPYFDRGAYEQYF. CDR3 in DNA: TGTGCCAGCAGCTTACCCTATTTCGACAGGGGTGCCTACGAGCAGTACTTC.

The chain is built from TRBV7-9 and TRBJ2-1; D unresolved. The germline gives CDR1 SEHNR, CDR2 FQNEAQ (reference sequence). With 4 bases removed from V and 6 bases from J, the gap between germline ends came to 13 bases. This CDR3 has 14 residues. The chain's CDR3 is CASSSGRPGNEQFF. The DNA for the CDR3 is TGTGCCAGCAGCTCCGGCAGGCCCGGCAATGAGCAGTTCTTC.

Comments on this clonotype: An end of the junction differs from the germline gene, which may be a read error. The V and J genes are TRBV28 and TRBJ1-3, with D maybe TRBD1 (5 bases). The CDR3 has 15 amino acids. Germline-derived CDR1 and CDR2 are MDHEN and SYDVKM. The CDR3 loop is CASRGSSGGGNPIYF. The CDR3 DNA reads TGTGCCAGCAGAGGCTCCTCGGGGGGTGGAAACCCCATATATTTT.

This clonotype was recorded once. The rearrangement links TRBV19 to TRBJ2-3; no firm D call. The CDR3 length is 14 residues. Germline values: CDR1 LNHDA, CDR2 SQIVND (reference sequence). Deletions cut 5 bases from V and 4 bases from J, with 13 bases between. CDR3 protein: CASSAHPASDTQYF. In nucleotides, the CDR3 is TGTGCCAGTAGTGCTCATCCTGCCTCAGATACGCAGTATTTT.

This clonotype was counted between two and nine times. The V gene is TRBV6-1, the J gene TRBJ1-1, with D perhaps matching TRBD1 (6 bases). Trimming took 5 bases from V and 7 from J, leaving 20 bases between them. Germline V gene sequence: CDR1 MNHNS, CDR2 SASEGT. This CDR3 spans 15 amino acids. CDR3 residues: CASSYIMGGAGEAFF. The CDR3 nucleotides are TGTGCCAGCAGTTATATTATGGGGGGCGCAGGTGAAGCTTTCTTT.

With respect to this clonotype: A much bigger clone sits one base away, suggesting this may be a read error. This chain joins TRBV7-9 and TRBJ2-1; maybe TRBD1 (7 bases). The V gene lost 5 bases and the J gene lost 5 bases, with 10 bases spanning the gap. Germline CDR1 is SEHNR and CDR2 is FQNEAQ (reference sequence). This CDR3 region has 13 residues. CDR3 coding DNA: TGTGCCAGCAGCGCGGGACAGAACAATGAGCAGTTCTTC. It is translated as CASSAGQNNEQFF.

Remarks on this clonotype: Compared with germline, one end of the junction differs, possibly owing to a read error. The genes are TRBV6-1 and TRBJ2-1; D not resolved. Germline-derived CDR1 and CDR2 are MNHNS and SASEGT. This CDR3 has 12 residues. DNA of the CDR3: TGTGTCAGCATCAGAACCAACAATGAGCAGTTCTTC. This codes for CVSIRTNNEQFF.